Detailed here is one TCR beta chain. Antigen unknown. The sample is drawn from a study of CXCR3-negative and CXCR3-positive naive CD8 T cells. Looking at the study overall: Roughly 135 million TRB reads were obtained overall (about 1.5 +/- 0.3 million per library).

Study-wide points: CXCR3-expressing naive cells carried TRB CDR3s more hydrophobic than those of CXCR3-negative naive cells. For memory CD8+ cells diversity was much lower, but both naive subsets had comparably high diversity. Partly lower CXCR3 expression followed cryopreservation, and most assays relied on fresh PBMCs.

UMI labels and 5' RACE were used to prepare the TRB cDNA libraries. For each CDR3 protein, TCRdb gives one entry from its re-call of the 5' RACE reads, without DNA. The sample holds approximately 140,000 distinct CDR3 sequences. Germline V gene sequence: CDR1 MDHEN, CDR2 SYDVKM. This CDR3 spans 16 amino acids. Naive CD8+ T cells showed a CD45RO-CCR7+CD27+CD95- phenotype. The sequencing input was naive CXCR3+ CD8+ T cells from blood. Subset denoted: CD45RO-CCR7+CD27+CD95- naive CD8+ T cells expressing CXCR3 (TNR3+). This rearrangement joins TRBV28 to TRBJ2-3; TCRdb gives TRBD2 as the D gene, but with no DNA this cannot be confirmed. The TCR was taken from a human donor in good health. Some clones in this sample may be carry-over from other donors' samples. The CDR3 loop is CASSLGLAGVADTQYF.